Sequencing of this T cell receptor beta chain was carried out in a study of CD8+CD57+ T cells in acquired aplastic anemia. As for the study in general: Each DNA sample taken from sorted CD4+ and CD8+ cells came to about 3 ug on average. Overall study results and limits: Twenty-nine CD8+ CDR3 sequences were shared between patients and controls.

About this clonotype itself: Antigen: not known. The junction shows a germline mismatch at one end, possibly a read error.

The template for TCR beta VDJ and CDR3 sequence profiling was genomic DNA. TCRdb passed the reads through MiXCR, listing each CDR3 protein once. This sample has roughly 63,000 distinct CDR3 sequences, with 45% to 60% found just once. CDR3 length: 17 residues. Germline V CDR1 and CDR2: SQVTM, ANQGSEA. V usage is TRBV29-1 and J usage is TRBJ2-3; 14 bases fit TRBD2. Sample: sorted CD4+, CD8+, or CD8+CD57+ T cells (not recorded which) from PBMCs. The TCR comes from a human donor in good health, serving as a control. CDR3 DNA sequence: TGCAGCGTTGACGGACCGGGGACTAGCGGGAGCACAGATACGCAGTGTTTT. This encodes CSVDGPGTSGSTDTQCF.